Presented here are 9 T cell receptor beta chains from one specimen sequenced in a study of post-analysis software for immune sequencing data. Findings and limits, study-wide: There were five or six TRBV segments more frequent in patients than controls, and TRBV5-6, TRBV5-1 and TRBV20-1 were among them.

Researchers reported that TCR beta cDNA libraries carried unique molecular identifiers. Each CDR3 protein is one row after TCRdb ran MiXCR on the PCR reads. The sample carries about 150,000 distinct CDR3 sequences, approximately 30% recorded once. These receptors' antigens are unknown. Sequencing used blood. The receptors here all came from a girl under 18 with multiple sclerosis.

V and J are TRBV27 and TRBJ2-1; perhaps TRBD1 as D (5 bases). From germline, CDR1 is MNHEY and CDR2 SMNVEV (reference sequence). The CDR3 extends over 15 amino acids. Trimming took off 0 bases at V and 3 bases at J, with 9 bases between the two ends. CDR3 region: CASSLSAGNYNEQFF. DNA of the CDR3: TGTGCCAGCAGTTTATCGGCAGGGAACTACAATGAGCAGTTCTTC.

CDR3 DNA: TGCGCCAGCAGCCAAGATTTGGGGGCTAGCGGGGACAAGGAGTTCTTC. The encoded protein is CASSQDLGASGDKEFF. The rearrangement joins TRBV4-1 to TRBJ2-1; TRBD2 matches at 9 bases. The CDR3 contains 16 residues. Looked up from germline, CDR1 is MGHRA and CDR2 is YSYEKL. The V segment lost 0 bases and the J segment 14 bases; nucleotides outside the gene matches: 14.

This rearrangement joins TRBV28 to TRBJ2-2; 12 nucleotides agree with TRBD1. V gave up 4 bases and J gave up 3 bases; unmatched junction bases: 6. The CDR3 extends over 17 amino acids. Germline CDR1 MDHEN, CDR2 SYDVKM. CDR3 sequence (DNA): TGTGCCAGCAGTTGCCGGGACAGGGGGCCGGACACCGGGGAGCTGTTTTTT. Amino acids: CASSCRDRGPDTGELFF.

This clonotype was counted ten times or more. The genes are TRBV28 and TRBJ2-7, with D possibly TRBD2 on 5 matching bases. V lost 6 bases to trimming and J lost 3 bases, with 9 bases between them. There are 12 residues in the CDR3. CDR1 and CDR2 from the germline V gene are MDHEN and SYDVKM. CDR3 nucleotide sequence: TGTGCCAGCAGCGGGATGAGCTACGAGCAGTACTTC. Translation: CASSGMSYEQYF.

On this clonotype itself: A much more abundant neighbour one base away suggests this may be a read error. The V gene is TRBV20-1, the J gene TRBJ2-1, with 7 nucleotides matching TRBD1. The CDR3 is made up of 15 amino acids. Per the germline V gene, CDR1 is DFQATT and CDR2 is SNEGSKA (reference sequence). V lost 1 base, J lost 8 bases, and 11 bases stayed unmatched. This chain's CDR3 is CSARADWDRYDEQFF. The DNA for the CDR3 is TGCAGTGCTAGAGCCGACTGGGACAGATACGATGAGCAGTTCTTC.

In its sample, this clonotype was seen many times. The V gene is TRBV3-1, the J gene TRBJ2-5; TRBD2 is a possible D gene (6 bases). Germline V gives CDR1 LGHDT, CDR2 YNNKEL (reference sequence). With 4 bases removed from V and 1 base from J, the gap between germline ends came to 13 bases. This CDR3 has 15 residues. Written as DNA, the CDR3 is TGTGCCAGCAGCCGCCGGAGCGGGCTCCAAGAGACCCAGTACTTC. It translates to CASSRRSGLQETQYF.

This clonotype was counted only a few times. CDR3 amino acids: CASSQGPTDPKAFF. The CDR3 coding sequence is TGCGCCAGCAGCCAGGGTCCGACAGACCCCAAAGCTTTCTTT. The rearrangement joins TRBV4-1 to TRBJ1-1, with a possible D match to TRBD1 (5 bases). The CDR3 is 14 residues long. With 3 bases removed from V and 9 bases from J, the gap between germline ends came to 17 bases. Germline-derived CDR1 and CDR2 are MGHRA and YSYEKL.

This clonotype was detected only a few times. This rearrangement joins TRBV5-1 to TRBJ2-7, with 10 bases identical to TRBD2. CDR1 and CDR2 from the germline V gene are SGHRS and YFSETQ. V dropped 6 bases and J dropped 1; count of bases not matched to a gene: 7. The CDR3 is made up of 15 amino acids. The CDR3 region has the DNA TGCGCCAGCATCCAGCTAGCGGGGGCTTCCTACGAGCAGTACTTC. Encoded protein: CASIQLAGASYEQYF.

Worth noting for this clonotype: Being one base from a much bigger clone, this may be a read error. This chain uses TRBV12-3 or TRBV12-4 with TRBJ2-1; TRBD2 is a possible D gene (6 bases). The CDR3 totals 13 residues. The V and J ends lost 6 bases and 10 bases respectively, with 16 bases between them. The CDR3 DNA reads as TGTGCCAGCAGACGTCTGGCGGACTACGAGCAGTTCTTC. It specifies CASRRLADYEQFF.